These 9 T cell receptor beta chains were all obtained from the same sample, sequenced in a study of cytomegalovirus exposure and HLA in healthy donors. Primers included in the PCR were 60 Vbeta and 13 Jbeta primers. TCRdb's table, derived via immunoSEQ multiplex PCR, lists solely in-frame clones and lacks some. The sample has some 60,000 clones; 87% are singletons. Material: PBMCs. Source of these receptors: a man younger than 35 in good health and CMV-seronegative.

The rearrangement joins TRBV10-3 to TRBJ1-1, with 9 bases aligning to TRBD1. Per germline, CDR1 ENHRY and CDR2 SYGVKD. There are 14 residues in the CDR3. V gave up 2 bases and J gave up 7 bases; unmatched junction bases: 5. The CDR3: CAISEDLGQGEAFF. CDR3 nucleotide sequence: TGTGCCATCAGTGAGGACTTGGGACAGGGTGAAGCTTTCTTT.

The CDR3 DNA reads TGTGCCAGCAGTGAACGACGGTGGGAGGAAAAACTGTTTTTT. It yields the protein CASSERRWEEKLFF. The V call is TRBV25-1, the J call TRBJ1-4; no clear D gene. Trimming stripped 2 bases from V and 8 bases from J, with 12 bases between. Germline V CDR1 and CDR2: MGHDK, SYGVNS. The CDR3 totals 14 residues.

This chain connects TRBV7-3 to TRBJ2-7, with D tentatively TRBD1 (6 bases). Per germline, CDR1 SGHTA and CDR2 FQGTGA. The V and J ends lost 5 bases and 6 bases respectively, with 17 bases between them. The CDR3 sequence is 14 residues long. The CDR3 loop reads CASSQQPQGTEQYF. Here the CDR3 DNA reads TGTGCCAGCAGCCAACAACCACAGGGAACCGAGCAGTACTTC.

The J gene is TRBJ2-4, the V gene TRBV4-1, with D tentatively TRBD2 (6 bases). V lost 3 bases and J 3 bases, leaving 18 bases between the germline ends. CDR1 is MGHRA and CDR2 is YSYEKL in the germline V gene. This CDR3 is built from 17 residues. The CDR3 nucleotides are TGCGCCAGCAGCCATAACCCTAGGGACTTTCTCAAAAACATTCAGTACTTC. This gives the protein CASSHNPRDFLKNIQYF.

V is TRBV9 and J is TRBJ2-3, with a possible D match to TRBD1 (5 bases). Germline loops: CDR1 SGDLS, CDR2 YYNGEE. V lost 6 bases and J 3 bases, leaving 8 bases between the germline ends. The CDR3 has 12 residues. CDR3 nucleotide sequence: TGTGCCAGCAAGGGGTTTACAGATACGCAGTATTTT. Translating gives CASKGFTDTQYF.

The chain combines TRBV7-2 with TRBJ2-2; 12 positions agree with TRBD2. J was trimmed by 8 bases and V by 1 base; bases with no gene match: 2. Looked up from germline, CDR1 is SGHTA and CDR2 is FQGNSA. The CDR3 runs to 15 residues. The CDR3 DNA sequence: TGTGCCAGCAGCTTAGTCGGGACTAGCGGGGGGGAGCTGTTTTTT. The encoded protein is CASSLVGTSGGELFF.

The rearrangement uses TRBV29-1 and TRBJ1-6, with 9 bases matching TRBD1. This CDR3 comprises 15 residues. The V and J ends lost 5 bases and 2 bases, in that order; junction bases with no gene match: 4. The V gene's germline CDR1 is SQVTM and CDR2 ANQGSEA. The CDR3 region has the DNA TGCAGCGTTCCTGGGACAGGGCCCTATAATTCACCCCTCCACTTT. Translating gives CSVPGTGPYNSPLHF.

This clone showed up just a few times. One end of the junction varies from germline; a read error may be responsible. The CDR3 reads CASNWAGDLYTEAFF. The CDR3 DNA sequence: TGCGCCAGCAACTGGGCGGGGGACTTGTACACTGAAGCTTTCTTT. V and J are TRBV11-1 and TRBJ1-1; perhaps TRBD1 as D (5 bases). CDR3 size: 15 residues. Germline assignment: CDR1 SGHAT and CDR2 FQDESV (reference sequence).

The chain is built from TRBV28 and TRBJ2-1, with TRBD1 matching over 7 bases. CDR3 length: 15 amino acids. The ends lost 3 bases at V and 10 bases at J; junction bases unmatched: 12. Germline CDR1 is MDHEN and CDR2 is SYDVKM. The CDR3 nucleotides are TGTGCCAGCAGTTTCATCGACAGGGACGGATCGGAGCAGTTCTTC. Translation: CASSFIDRDGSEQFF.